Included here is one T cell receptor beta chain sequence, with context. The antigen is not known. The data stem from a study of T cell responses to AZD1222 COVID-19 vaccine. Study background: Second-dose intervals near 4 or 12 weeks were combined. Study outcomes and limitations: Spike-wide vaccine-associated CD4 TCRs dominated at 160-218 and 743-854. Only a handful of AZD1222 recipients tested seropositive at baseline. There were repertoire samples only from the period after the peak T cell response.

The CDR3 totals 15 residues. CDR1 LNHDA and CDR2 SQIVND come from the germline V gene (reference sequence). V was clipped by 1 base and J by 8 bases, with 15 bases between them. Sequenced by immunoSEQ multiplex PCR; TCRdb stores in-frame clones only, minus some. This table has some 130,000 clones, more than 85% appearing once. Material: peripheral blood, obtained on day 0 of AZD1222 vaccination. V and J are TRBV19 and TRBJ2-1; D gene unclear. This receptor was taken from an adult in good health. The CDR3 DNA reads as TGTGCCAGTAGTATAGGGTTGACACGGAGTTATGAGCAGTTCTTC. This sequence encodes CASSIGLTRSYEQFF.